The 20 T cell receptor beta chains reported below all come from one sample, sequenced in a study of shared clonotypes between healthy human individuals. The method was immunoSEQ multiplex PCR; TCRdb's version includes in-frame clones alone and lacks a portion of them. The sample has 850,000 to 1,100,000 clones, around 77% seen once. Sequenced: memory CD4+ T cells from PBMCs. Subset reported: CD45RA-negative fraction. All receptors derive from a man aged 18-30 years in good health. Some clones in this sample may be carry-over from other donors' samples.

This CDR3 reads CASSEGQGNNEQFF. The DNA for the CDR3 is TGTGCCAGCAGCGAGGGGCAGGGAAACAATGAGCAGTTCTTC. The rearrangement links TRBV9 to TRBJ2-1, with D perhaps TRBD1 (5 bases). The CDR3 has 14 residues. Germline CDR1 and CDR2: SGDLS and YYNGEE. The ends were cut back, 3 bases at V and 5 bases at J, with 12 bases in the middle.

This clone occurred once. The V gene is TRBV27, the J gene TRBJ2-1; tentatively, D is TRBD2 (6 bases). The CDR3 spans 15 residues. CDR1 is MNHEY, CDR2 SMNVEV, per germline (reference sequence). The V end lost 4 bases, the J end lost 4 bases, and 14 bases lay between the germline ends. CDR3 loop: CASSWRGEDYNEQFF. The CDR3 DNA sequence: TGTGCCAGCAGTTGGAGGGGTGAAGATTACAATGAGCAGTTCTTC.

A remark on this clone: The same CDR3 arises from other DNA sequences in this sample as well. The CDR3 DNA reads TGCAGTGCTTTCCGGGCAGATACGCAGTATTTT. It codes for CSAFRADTQYF. The chain carries TRBV20-1 and TRBJ2-3; D gene unclear. The germline V gene has CDR1 DFQATT and CDR2 SNEGSKA (reference sequence). There are 11 residues in the CDR3. V was cut by 5 bases and J by 4 bases, with 7 bases left in between.

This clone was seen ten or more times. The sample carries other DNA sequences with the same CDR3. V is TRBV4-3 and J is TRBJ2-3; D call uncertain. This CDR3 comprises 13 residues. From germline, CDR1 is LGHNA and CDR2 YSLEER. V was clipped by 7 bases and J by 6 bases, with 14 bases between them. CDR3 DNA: TGCGCCAGCAAGGAGACTCTAGGGGATACGCAGTATTTT. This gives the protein CASKETLGDTQYF.

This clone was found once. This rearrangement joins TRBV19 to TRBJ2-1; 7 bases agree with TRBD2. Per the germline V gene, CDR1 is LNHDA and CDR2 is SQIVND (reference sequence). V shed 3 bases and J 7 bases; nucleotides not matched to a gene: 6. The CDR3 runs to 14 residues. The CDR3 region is CASSMRDYRNEQFF. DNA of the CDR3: TGTGCCAGTAGTATGCGGGACTACAGAAATGAGCAGTTCTTC.

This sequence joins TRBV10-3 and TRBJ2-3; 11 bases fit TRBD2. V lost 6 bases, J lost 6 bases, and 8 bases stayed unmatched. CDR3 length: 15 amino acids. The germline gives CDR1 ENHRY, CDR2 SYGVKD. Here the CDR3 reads CAIRELAGDLDTQYF. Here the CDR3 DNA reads TGTGCCATCAGAGAACTAGCGGGAGATCTCGATACGCAGTATTTT.

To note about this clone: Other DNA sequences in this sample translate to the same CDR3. For the CDR3, the DNA is TGTGCCAGCAGTTTACCAGGGAGCTATGGCTACACCTTC. This sequence encodes CASSLPGSYGYTF. This chain links TRBV28 with TRBJ1-2; tentative D call: TRBD1 (5 bases). The germline CDR1 and CDR2 sequences are MDHEN and SYDVKM. The CDR3 consists of 13 residues. V lost 2 bases and J 4 bases, leaving 8 bases between the germline ends.

CDR3 region: CASSQDSGGHTEAFF. The CDR3 region has the DNA TGCGCCAGCAGCCAAGATTCCGGGGGGCACACTGAAGCTTTCTTT. The chain joins TRBV4-1 to TRBJ1-1, with D maybe TRBD1 (6 bases). Germline CDR1 is MGHRA and CDR2 is YSYEKL. Trimming took off 0 bases at V and 3 bases at J, with 11 bases between the two ends. This CDR3 contains 15 residues.

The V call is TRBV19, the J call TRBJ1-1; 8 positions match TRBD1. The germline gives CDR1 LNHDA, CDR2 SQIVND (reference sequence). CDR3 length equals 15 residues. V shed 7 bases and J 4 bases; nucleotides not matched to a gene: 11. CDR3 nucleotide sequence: TGTGCCAGTACCGACGGACAGGGTCGAGCCACTGAAGCTTTCTTT. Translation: CASTDGQGRATEAFF.

For the CDR3, the DNA is TGTGCCAGCAGACCCCGGGGACAGTACAATGAGCAGTTCTTC. As protein: CASRPRGQYNEQFF. This chain uses TRBV28 with TRBJ2-1, with 7 bases matching TRBD1. Looked up from germline, CDR1 is MDHEN and CDR2 is SYDVKM. V lost 6 bases and J lost 4; bases outside the gene matches: 6. The CDR3 spans 14 residues.

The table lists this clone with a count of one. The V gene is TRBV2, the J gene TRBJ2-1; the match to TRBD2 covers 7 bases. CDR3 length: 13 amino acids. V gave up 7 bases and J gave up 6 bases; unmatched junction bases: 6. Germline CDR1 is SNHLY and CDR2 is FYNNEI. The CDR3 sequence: CASNIGGFNEQFF. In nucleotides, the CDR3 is TGTGCCAGCAATATCGGGGGGTTCAATGAGCAGTTCTTC.

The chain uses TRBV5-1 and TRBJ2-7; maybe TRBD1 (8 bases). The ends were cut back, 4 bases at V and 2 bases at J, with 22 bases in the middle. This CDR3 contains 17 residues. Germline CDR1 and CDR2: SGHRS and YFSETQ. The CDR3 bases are TGCGCCAGCAGCCACCAGGGGGGGCAGGGGGCACCCTACGAGCAGTACTTC. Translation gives CASSHQGGQGAPYEQYF.

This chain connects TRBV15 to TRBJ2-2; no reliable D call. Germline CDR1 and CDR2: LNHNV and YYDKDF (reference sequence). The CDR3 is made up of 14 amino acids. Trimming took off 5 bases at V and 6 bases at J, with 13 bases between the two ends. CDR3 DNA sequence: TGTGCCACCAGCTGGATAGGGATAGCCGGGGAGCTGTTTTTT. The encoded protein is CATSWIGIAGELFF.

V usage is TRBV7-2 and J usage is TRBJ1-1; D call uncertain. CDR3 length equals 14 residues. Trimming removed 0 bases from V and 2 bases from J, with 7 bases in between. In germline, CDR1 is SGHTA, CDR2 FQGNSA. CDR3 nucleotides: TGTGCCAGCAGCTTAGCGACGGCTAACACTGAAGCTTTCTTT. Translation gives CASSLATANTEAFF.

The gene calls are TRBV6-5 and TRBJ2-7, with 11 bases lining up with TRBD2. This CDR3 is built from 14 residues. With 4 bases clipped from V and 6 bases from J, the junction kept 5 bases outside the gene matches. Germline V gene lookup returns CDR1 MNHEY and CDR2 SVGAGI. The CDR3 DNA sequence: TGTGCCAGCAGTTCTCCTAGCGGGAGGTCCGAGCAGTACTTC. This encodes CASSSPSGRSEQYF.

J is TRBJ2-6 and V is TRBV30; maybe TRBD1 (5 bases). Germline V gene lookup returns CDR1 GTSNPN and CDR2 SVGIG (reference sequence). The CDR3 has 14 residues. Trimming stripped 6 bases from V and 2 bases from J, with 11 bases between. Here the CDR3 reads CACNQGTGANVLTF. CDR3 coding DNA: TGTGCCTGCAATCAGGGTACTGGGGCCAACGTCCTGACTTTC.

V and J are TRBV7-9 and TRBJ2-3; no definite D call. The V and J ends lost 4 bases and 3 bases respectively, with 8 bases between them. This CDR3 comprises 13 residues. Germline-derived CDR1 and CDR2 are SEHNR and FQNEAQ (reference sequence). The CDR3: CASSSYYTDTQYF. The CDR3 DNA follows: TGTGCCAGCAGCTCTTATTATACAGATACGCAGTATTTT.

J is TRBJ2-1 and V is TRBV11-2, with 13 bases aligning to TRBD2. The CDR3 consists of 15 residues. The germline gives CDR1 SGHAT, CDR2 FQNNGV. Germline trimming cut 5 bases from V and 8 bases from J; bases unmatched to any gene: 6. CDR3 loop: CASSPGTSGNDEQFF. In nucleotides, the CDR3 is TGTGCCAGCAGCCCCGGGACTAGCGGGAACGATGAGCAGTTCTTC.

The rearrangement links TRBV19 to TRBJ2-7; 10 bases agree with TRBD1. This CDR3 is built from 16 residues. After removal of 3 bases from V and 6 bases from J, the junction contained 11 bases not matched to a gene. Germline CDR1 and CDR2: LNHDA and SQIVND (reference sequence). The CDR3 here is CASSIGRQGARAEQYF. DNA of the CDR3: TGTGCCAGTAGTATCGGTCGACAGGGGGCAAGGGCCGAGCAGTACTTC. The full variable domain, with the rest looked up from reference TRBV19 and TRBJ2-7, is DGGITQSPKYLFRKEGQNVTLSCEQNLNHDAMYWYRQDPGQGLRLIYYSQIVNDFQKGDIAEGYSVSREKKESFPLTVTSAQKNPTAFYLCASSIGRQGARAEQYFGPGTRLTVT.

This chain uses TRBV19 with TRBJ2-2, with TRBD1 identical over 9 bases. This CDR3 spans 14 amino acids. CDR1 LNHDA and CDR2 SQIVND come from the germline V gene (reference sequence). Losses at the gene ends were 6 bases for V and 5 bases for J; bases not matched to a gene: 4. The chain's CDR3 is CASRGTGSTGELFF. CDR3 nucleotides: TGTGCCAGTAGGGGGACAGGGTCGACCGGGGAGCTGTTTTTT.